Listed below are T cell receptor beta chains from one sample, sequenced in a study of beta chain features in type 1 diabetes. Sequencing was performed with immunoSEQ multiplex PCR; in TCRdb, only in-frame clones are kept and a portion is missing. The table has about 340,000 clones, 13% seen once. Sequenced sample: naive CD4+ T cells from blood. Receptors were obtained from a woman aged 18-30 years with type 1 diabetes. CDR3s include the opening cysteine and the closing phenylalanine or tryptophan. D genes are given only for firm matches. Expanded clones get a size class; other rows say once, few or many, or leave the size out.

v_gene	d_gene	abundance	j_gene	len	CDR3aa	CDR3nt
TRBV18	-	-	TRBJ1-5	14	CASSPGQQSQPQHF	TGTGCCAGCTCACCCGGACAGCAATCTCAGCCCCAGCATTTT
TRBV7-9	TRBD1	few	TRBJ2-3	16	CASSLEGARATDTQYF	TGTGCCAGCAGCTTAGAGGGGGCGAGGGCTACAGATACGCAGTATTTT
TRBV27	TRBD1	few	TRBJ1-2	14	CASSLSWTGYGYTF	TGTGCCAGCAGTTTATCGTGGACAGGGTATGGCTACACCTTC
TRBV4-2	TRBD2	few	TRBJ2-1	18	CASSHPHPSGGGYNEQFF	TGTGCCAGCAGCCACCCCCATCCCTCGGGAGGGGGCTACAATGAGCAGTTCTTC
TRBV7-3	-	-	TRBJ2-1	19	CASSYSSPDITVTYNEQFF	TGTGCCAGCAGTTACTCCTCACCGGACATAACCGTGACCTACAATGAGCAGTTCTTC
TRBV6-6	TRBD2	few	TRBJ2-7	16	CASSYRLAGKSYEQYF	TGTGCCAGCAGTTACCGACTAGCGGGAAAGTCCTACGAGCAGTACTTC
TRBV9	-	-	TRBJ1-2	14	CASSRGGGDYGYTF	TGTGCCAGCAGTCGAGGGGGGGGCGACTATGGCTACACCTTC
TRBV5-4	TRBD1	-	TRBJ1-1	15	CASSGQQGMNTEAFF	TGTGCCAGCAGCGGACAACAGGGGATGAACACTGAAGCTTTCTTT
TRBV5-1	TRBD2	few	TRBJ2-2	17	CASSWASGSVRTGELFF	TGCGCCAGCAGCTGGGCTAGCGGGAGTGTAAGGACCGGGGAGCTGTTTTTT
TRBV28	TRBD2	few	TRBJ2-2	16	CASRPSGQEGTGELFF	TGTGCCAGCAGGCCTAGCGGCCAAGAGGGCACCGGGGAGCTGTTTTTT
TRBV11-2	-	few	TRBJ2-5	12	CASSFSEETQYF	TGTGCCAGCAGCTTTTCGGAAGAGACCCAGTACTTC
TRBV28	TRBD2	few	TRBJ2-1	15	CASSLTGTSSNEQFF	TGTGCCAGCAGTTTGACCGGGACTAGCAGTAATGAGCAGTTCTTC
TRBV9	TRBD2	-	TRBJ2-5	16	CASSPGLAGSQETQYF	TGTGCCAGCAGCCCCGGACTAGCGGGATCCCAAGAGACCCAGTACTTC
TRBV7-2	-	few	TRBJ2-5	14	CASSLEGGMETQYF	TGTGCCAGCAGCTTAGAGGGCGGGATGGAGACCCAGTACTTC
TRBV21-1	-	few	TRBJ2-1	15	CASRRTSGAYNEQFF	TGTGCCAGCAGACGGACTAGCGGGGCGTACAATGAGCAGTTCTTC
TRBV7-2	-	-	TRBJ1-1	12	CASSHLNTEAFF	TGTGCCAGCAGCCACTTGAACACTGAAGCTTTCTTT
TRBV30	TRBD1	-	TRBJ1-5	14	CAWSTGGSNQPQHF	TGTGCCTGGAGTACAGGGGGGAGCAATCAGCCCCAGCATTTT
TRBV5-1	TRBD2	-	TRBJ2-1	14	CASSLDREGNEQFF	TGCGCCAGCAGCTTGGACCGGGAGGGGAATGAGCAGTTCTTC
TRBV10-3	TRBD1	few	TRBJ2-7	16	CAITERQGTSSYEQYF	TGTGCCATCACCGAAAGACAGGGGACCAGCTCCTACGAGCAGTACTTC